Below, 31 T cell receptor beta chains from the same sample are listed, as sequenced in a study of T cell responses to AZD1222 COVID-19 vaccine. Assay: immunoSEQ multiplex PCR; the TCRdb copy retains only in-frame clones and omits some. The sample shows roughly 100,000 clones, around nine tenths of them seen only once. The input for sequencing was peripheral blood, taken on day 0 of AZD1222 vaccination. Receptor source: an adult in good health.

This clone was detected a few times. J is TRBJ2-1 and V is TRBV11-3; TRBD2 might be the D (6 bases). The V gene lost 4 bases and the J gene lost 4 bases, with 29 bases spanning the gap. This CDR3 spans 20 amino acids. Germline V gene data show CDR1 as SGHNT and CDR2 as YENEEA. This CDR3 is CASSSPRALAALPGYNEQFF. In DNA, the CDR3 is TGTGCCAGCAGCTCCCCTAGGGCACTAGCAGCTCTTCCGGGATACAATGAGCAGTTCTTC.

The chain has TRBV29-1 and TRBJ1-3; D possibly corresponds to TRBD1 (5 bases). In germline, CDR1 is SQVTM, CDR2 ANQGSEA. The CDR3 sequence is 12 residues long. V lost 3 bases to trimming and J lost 9 bases, with 12 bases between them. CDR3 DNA: TGCAGCGTTGAGGGGGGTAGAGGCACCATATATTTT. It codes for CSVEGGRGTIYF. The entire variable domain, with the rest obtained from reference TRBV29-1 and TRBJ1-3, is as follows: SAVISQKPSRDICQRGTSLTIQCQVDSQVTMMFWYRQQPGQSLTLIATANQGSEATYESGFVIDKFPISRPNLTFSTLTVSNMSPEDSSIYLCSVEGGRGTIYFGEGSWLTVV.

CDR3 DNA sequence: TGTGCCAGCAGCCCCAGGAGCCAGCGGGGGAACACCGGGGAGCTGTTTTTT. This gives the protein CASSPRSQRGNTGELFF. V is TRBV11-2 and J is TRBJ2-2, with 7 bases that match TRBD2. The CDR3 totals 17 residues. Trimming cost V 5 bases and J 1 base; bases outside gene matches: 10. From germline, CDR1 is SGHAT and CDR2 FQNNGV.

This sequence joins TRBV25-1 and TRBJ1-5; 7 bases are a match to TRBD1. The CDR3 extends over 14 amino acids. The junction had 3 bases not matched to a gene; V was cut back by 3 bases and J by 4 bases. Germline V lookup: CDR1 MGHDK, CDR2 SYGVNS. This CDR3 is CASSETGWNQPQHF. CDR3 DNA sequence: TGTGCCAGCAGTGAGACAGGGTGGAATCAGCCCCAGCATTTT.

The chain joins TRBV5-1 to TRBJ1-1, with TRBD1 as a possible D gene (5 bases). V gave up 4 bases and J gave up 4 bases, with 14 bases separating them. Germline values: CDR1 SGHRS, CDR2 YFSETQ. This CDR3 is built from 14 residues. The CDR3 nucleotides are TGCGCCAGCAGCGTTGGGGGAGCGGTCACTGAAGCTTTCTTT. Amino acids: CASSVGGAVTEAFF.

The chain combines TRBV12-3 or TRBV12-4 with TRBJ1-6; D call uncertain. This CDR3 has 12 amino acids. V gave up 8 bases and J gave up 7 bases, with 9 bases separating them. The CDR3 sequence is CASGDLNSPLHF. Here the CDR3 DNA reads TGTGCCAGCGGAGACCTAAATTCACCCCTCCACTTT.

The chain links TRBV3-1 (or the pseudogene TRBV3-2) to TRBJ1-2; no reliable D call. Per germline, CDR1 LGHDT and CDR2 YNNKEL (reference sequence). The CDR3 covers 16 residues. V shed 1 base and J shed 4 bases, with 16 bases lying between them. CDR3 residues: CASSQAGIPKAYGYTF. The CDR3 nucleotides are TGTGCCAGCAGCCAAGCCGGGATTCCAAAGGCCTATGGCTACACCTTC.

This rearrangement joins TRBV6-5 to TRBJ1-2, with TRBD1 as a possible D gene (6 bases). This CDR3 region has 13 residues. V was clipped by 7 bases and J by 4 bases, with 13 bases between them. Germline V lookup: CDR1 MNHEY, CDR2 SVGAGI. CDR3 loop: CASNVGGSYGYTF. CDR3 sequence (DNA): TGTGCCAGCAACGTAGGGGGAAGCTATGGCTACACCTTC.

The chain has TRBV2 and TRBJ2-5; TRBD2 is a possible D gene (5 bases). The germline V gene has CDR1 SNHLY and CDR2 FYNNEI. Trimming removed 6 bases from V and 2 bases from J, with 19 bases in between. The length of the CDR3 is 16 residues. The CDR3 sequence is CASRLYGVLGQETQYF. The CDR3 DNA follows: TGTGCCAGCAGACTCTACGGGGTTTTGGGACAAGAGACCCAGTACTTC.

V usage is TRBV5-1 and J usage is TRBJ2-7; 7 bases are a match to TRBD1. The length of the CDR3 is 11 residues. The ends lost 5 bases at V and 6 bases at J; junction bases unmatched: 2. Germline V CDR1 and CDR2: SGHRS, YFSETQ. The CDR3 here is CASRTGPEQYF. CDR3 DNA sequence: TGCGCCAGCAGGACAGGGCCCGAGCAGTACTTC.

The rearrangement uses TRBV29-1 and TRBJ1-2; 8 bases are a match to TRBD1. Germline assignment: CDR1 SQVTM and CDR2 ANQGSEA. The CDR3 has 12 amino acids. The CDR3 loop reads CSTGQANYGYTF. In DNA form, the CDR3 reads TGCAGTACGGGACAGGCTAACTATGGCTACACCTTC.

The chain joins TRBV3-1 (or the pseudogene TRBV3-2) to TRBJ2-7; 8 nucleotides agree with TRBD1. V was pared by 1 base and J by 4 bases, with 3 bases of the junction left unmatched. The CDR3 is 14 amino acids. CDR1 and CDR2 from the germline V gene are LGHDT and YNNKEL (reference sequence). The chain's CDR3 is CASSQGTGLYEQYF. DNA for the CDR3: TGTGCCAGCAGCCAAGGGACAGGGCTTTACGAGCAGTACTTC.

This clone was seen just once. The chain combines TRBV28 with TRBJ1-5; D is undetermined. V was trimmed by 4 bases and J by 1 base, leaving 14 bases between them. This CDR3 comprises 16 residues. Germline lookup yields CDR1 MDHEN and CDR2 SYDVKM. CDR3 coding DNA: TGTGCCAGCAGTTCCTATCCGGGTCTAAGCAATCAGCCCCAGCATTTT. It codes for CASSSYPGLSNQPQHF.

The chain employs TRBV5-1 and TRBJ2-2, with TRBD2 identical over 10 bases. Germline V CDR1 and CDR2: SGHRS, YFSETQ. The CDR3 is 15 residues long. The V segment lost 5 bases and the J segment 0 bases; nucleotides outside the gene matches: 1. The CDR3 reads CASRLAGSNTGELFF. CDR3 bases: TGCGCCAGCAGACTAGCGGGATCGAACACCGGGGAGCTGTTTTTT.

The V and J genes are TRBV28 and TRBJ1-1, with 8 nucleotides matching TRBD1. Germline loops: CDR1 MDHEN, CDR2 SYDVKM. CDR3 length: 16 residues. Trimming removed 7 bases from V and 1 base from J; junction bases left unmatched: 11. CDR3 in amino acids: CASTPWTGKGNTEAFF. As DNA, the CDR3 is TGTGCCAGCACCCCTTGGACAGGGAAGGGGAACACTGAAGCTTTCTTT.

V usage is TRBV5-5 and J usage is TRBJ2-1; 8 nucleotides match TRBD2. Germline assignment: CDR1 SGHKS and CDR2 YYEKEE (reference sequence). V lost 4 bases and J lost 5; bases outside the gene matches: 8. CDR3 length: 15 residues. The CDR3 bases are TGTGCCAGCAGCCCCGGACTAGCACGGAACAATGAGCAGTTCTTC. It specifies CASSPGLARNNEQFF.

The chain employs TRBV28 and TRBJ2-2; D is tentatively TRBD1 or TRBD2 (5 bases each). Germline V gives CDR1 MDHEN, CDR2 SYDVKM. There are 16 residues in the CDR3. V lost 6 bases and J lost 1, with 15 bases in between. The CDR3 DNA is TGTGCCAGCAGCCTAGCCCGGGACGGGAACACCGGGGAGCTGTTTTTT. Translation: CASSLARDGNTGELFF.

This clone was counted a few times. This chain uses TRBV3-1 (or the pseudogene TRBV3-2) with TRBJ2-7; D possibly corresponds to TRBD2 (5 bases). This CDR3 contains 14 residues. In germline, CDR1 is LGHDT, CDR2 YNNKEL (reference sequence). V lost 1 base to trimming and J lost 2 bases, with 9 bases between them. The CDR3 DNA is TGTGCCAGCAGCCAAGGAGGGTTGGCCTACGAGCAGTACTTC. Translated: CASSQGGLAYEQYF.

This chain uses TRBV3-1 (or the pseudogene TRBV3-2) with TRBJ2-3; 7 positions agree with TRBD1. Losses at the gene ends were 4 bases for V and 3 bases for J; bases not matched to a gene: 10. The CDR3 extends over 16 amino acids. CDR1 is LGHDT, CDR2 YNNKEL, per germline (reference sequence). The CDR3 bases are TGTGCCAGCAGCCCAGCGACAGGGATGAGGACAGATACGCAGTATTTT. Its translation is CASSPATGMRTDTQYF.

Remarks on this clone: Other DNA variants within this sample encode the same CDR3. J is TRBJ1-2 and V is TRBV20-1; unclear D gene. Between the trimmed V and J ends, which lost 3 bases and 3 bases, there was a span of 8 bases. Per the germline V gene, CDR1 is DFQATT and CDR2 is SNEGSKA (reference sequence). The CDR3 spans 12 residues. In nucleotides, the CDR3 is TGCAGTGCTAGTATTTCCGACTATGGCTACACCTTC. Residues: CSASISDYGYTF.

This sequence joins TRBV4-1 and TRBJ2-3; 7 nucleotides agree with TRBD2. Germline CDR1 and CDR2: MGHRA and YSYEKL. The V and J ends lost 1 base and 6 bases, in that order; junction bases with no gene match: 7. The CDR3 is made up of 15 amino acids. The CDR3, as DNA: TGCGCCAGCAGCCAAGGGGGGAGGGTAGGGGATACGCAGTATTTT. This encodes CASSQGGRVGDTQYF.

This clone was counted between two and nine times. The chain carries TRBV28 and TRBJ1-5; D uncertain. The CDR3 sequence is 13 residues long. Germline V lookup: CDR1 MDHEN, CDR2 SYDVKM. With 7 bases removed from V and 4 bases from J, the gap between germline ends came to 11 bases. CDR3 sequence reads: CASTEPQNQPQHF. CDR3 DNA sequence: TGTGCCAGCACGGAACCCCAAAATCAGCCCCAGCATTTT.

The gene calls are TRBV5-6 and TRBJ1-2; no firm D call. The CDR3 consists of 12 residues. V shed 2 bases and J shed 4 bases, with 6 bases lying between them. Germline V gives CDR1 SGHDT, CDR2 YYEEEE. The CDR3 DNA reads TGTGCCAGCAGCTTCGCTCGCTATGGCTACACCTTC. The encoded protein is CASSFARYGYTF. The whole variable domain, filled in from reference TRBV5-6 and TRBJ1-2, reads DAGVTQSPTHLIKTRGQQVTLRCSPKSGHDTVSWYQQALGQGPQFIFQYYEEEERQRGNFPDRFSGHQFPNYSSELNVNALLLGDSALYLCASSFARYGYTFGSGTRLTVV.

This clone was detected once. The chain combines TRBV13 with TRBJ1-6; weak D call: TRBD1 (6 bases). Trimming cost V 5 bases and J 6 bases, with 11 bases left between them. Germline CDR1 reads PRHDT; CDR2 reads FYEKMQ (reference sequence). The CDR3 extends over 14 amino acids. CDR3 in amino acids: CASSPRGGNSPLHF. The CDR3 nucleotides read TGTGCCAGCAGCCCTAGGGGGGGTAATTCACCCCTCCACTTT.

This clone was seen just once. The chain is built from TRBV6-5 and TRBJ1-1; 9 bases agree with TRBD1. Germline CDR1 reads MNHEY; CDR2 reads SVGAGI. With 7 bases clipped from V and 5 bases from J, the junction kept 11 bases outside the gene matches. The CDR3 is 15 amino acids. In DNA, the CDR3 is TGTGCCAGCATGCCGGGACAGGGTTGGAGAACTGAAGCTTTCTTT. Its protein product is CASMPGQGWRTEAFF.

The chain has TRBV6-2 or TRBV6-3 and TRBJ1-5; tentative D call: TRBD1 (5 bases). The germline CDR1 and CDR2 sequences are MNHEY and SVGEGT. V dropped 2 bases and J dropped 6 bases, with 17 bases sitting between them. The CDR3 is 16 residues long. CDR3 DNA: TGTGCCAGCAGTTACGGAGGGGCAGTGGGAACTCAGCCCCAGCATTTT. Its protein is CASSYGGAVGTQPQHF.

The chain is built from TRBV25-1 and TRBJ1-5, with TRBD1 identical over 8 bases. Trimming cost V 8 bases and J 3 bases; bases outside gene matches: 6. Germline V gene data show CDR1 as MGHDK and CDR2 as SYGVNS. The CDR3 extends over 14 amino acids. The CDR3 nucleotides are TGTGCCAGCCCCCAGGACAGGGACAATCAGCCCCAGCATTTT. The encoded protein is CASPQDRDNQPQHF.

This clone appeared a few times. The chain carries TRBV28 and TRBJ2-7; 10 bases are shared with TRBD2. The CDR3 contains 15 residues. Germline CDR1 and CDR2: MDHEN and SYDVKM. After removal of 5 bases from V and 1 base from J, the junction contained 5 bases not matched to a gene. The CDR3 loop reads CASSLPLAGSYEQYF. CDR3 coding DNA: TGTGCCAGCAGTCTGCCACTAGCGGGATCCTACGAGCAGTACTTC.

This chain connects TRBV19 to TRBJ2-7, with D possibly matching TRBD2 (5 bases). The ends were cut back, 3 bases at V and 5 bases at J, with 14 bases in the middle. Germline values: CDR1 LNHDA, CDR2 SQIVND (reference sequence). This CDR3 is built from 14 residues. CDR3 protein: CASSILPRGDEQYF. CDR3 nucleotides: TGTGCCAGTAGTATCCTTCCCCGGGGAGACGAGCAGTACTTC.

The chain combines TRBV20-1 with TRBJ2-5; D is undetermined. This CDR3 has 10 amino acids. Deletions cut 7 bases from V and 3 bases from J, with 6 bases between. The germline V gene encodes CDR1 DFQATT and CDR2 SNEGSKA (reference sequence). This CDR3 reads CSGWEETQYF. The CDR3 nucleotides are TGCAGTGGGTGGGAAGAGACCCAGTACTTC.

In this sample, this clone turned up once. The chain employs TRBV29-1 and TRBJ2-3, with TRBD2 matching over 12 bases. The germline CDR1 and CDR2 sequences are SQVTM and ANQGSEA. J was trimmed by 4 bases and V by 6 bases; bases with no gene match: 5. The CDR3 totals 14 residues. The DNA of the CDR3 is TGCAGCGTACTAGCGGGAGGTGGGTCAGATACGCAGTATTTT. The encoded protein is CSVLAGGGSDTQYF.